The T cell receptor beta chain described here comes from a study of T cell responses to AZD1222 COVID-19 vaccine. Study summary: The study pooled second doses at about 4 or about 12 weeks.

Trimming cost V 8 bases and J 0 bases; bases outside gene matches: 14. The germline V gene encodes CDR1 SGHVS and CDR2 FNYEAQ. The CDR3 loop spans 19 amino acids. As regards this clone: Its antigen is not identified.

Here immunoSEQ multiplex PCR was the method, and the copy in TCRdb shows in-frame clones only, minus some. The table records 150,000 to 200,000 clones, 85% to 95% of them present only once. Whole-study findings and limits: The CD4 TCRs associated with vaccination extended across spike and predominated at 160-218 and 743-854. Spike-specific TCR breadth rose after two AZD1222 doses, and depth rose as well. Unmutated variant regions are reportedly targeted by nearly half of spike-specific TCRs.

This material consisted of peripheral blood, taken on day 0 of AZD1222 vaccination. The source is an adult in good health. The chain uses TRBV7-6 and TRBJ2-1; 12 bases fit TRBD2. CDR3 sequence: CASGTPGLAGLSSYNEQFF. In DNA form, the CDR3 reads TGTGCCAGCGGCACCCCGGGACTAGCGGGCCTAAGCTCCTACAATGAGCAGTTCTTC.